This T cell receptor beta chain appears in the sequencing data of a study of T cell responses to AZD1222 COVID-19 vaccine (dated by TCRdb to the early 2020s). Regarding the study in general: TCR sequencing covered 233 trial participants: about 210 given two doses of AZD1222 and approximately 26 given two doses of MenACWY control vaccine. Trial participants were enrolled by age into subgroups of 18-55, 56-69 and 70-plus years, and 148, 28 and 57 TCR-sequenced participants, respectively, were included in these subgroups. Summary of the overall study and its limitations: Reportedly, almost half of the unique spike-specific TCRs recognized epitopes lying outside the regions that are mutated in the B.1.351 and B.1.1.7 variants. The 56-69-year group was small, and its depth increase did not reach significance, likely because of low power. Because no day 14 peak-response samples were available, the repertoires could be characterized only after the peak T cell response. After two AZD1222 doses, both the breadth and the depth of spike-specific TCRs were significantly higher than at day 0 and than in MenACWY recipients. Vaccine-associated CD4 TCRs spanned the whole spike protein, with dominant responses in regions 160-218 and 743-854. Conclusions about previously exposed vaccinees were limited because only six or seven AZD1222 recipients were SARS-CoV-2 seropositive at baseline. Participants were mostly white British, with more females than males. The authors suggested clonal diversity may have been underestimated.

CDR1 and CDR2 (MNHNS, SASEGT) derive from the germline V gene. V is pruned by 0 bases and J by 0 bases, leaving 2 bases of the junction without a gene match. From the cysteine up to the phenylalanine, the CDR3 has a length of 17 residues. The only DNA kept is the CDR3, 51 bases in frame from the first base. The time point tag for this specimen amounts to: baseline before first vaccination. The vaccinee samples were drawn from two UK trials, COV001 and COV002, one of which was a single-blind randomized controlled phase 2/3 trial testing AZD1222 (ChAdOx1 nCoV-19) in healthy adults. For TCRbeta chain sequencing, PBMC samples from trial participants were taken at day 0 and at day 28 after the second dose. A word on this clone: Its antigen is not yet known.

The CDR3 regions of human TCRbeta chains were analyzed by immunosequencing. The original methods were these. TCRs in the repertoires were matched against a reference library of SARS-CoV-2-specific TCRs that had been generated with the MIRA antigen-specificity platform. Breadth meant the fraction of unique TCRs that were SARS-CoV-2-associated, whereas depth meant the fraction of total T cells that were SARS-CoV-2-associated. Using the MIRA data, every spike-specific TCR was mapped to the spike region that the TCR reacted to and assigned to either a CD4 or a CD8 class. Log10-transformed breadth and depth values were compared by one-way ANOVA with Sidak's multiple comparisons tests. TCRdb carries this immuneACCESS record with in-frame sequences only. Its versions omit some clonotypes, under half of them owing to an unresolved V gene in the studies checked, with the rest unexplained. V and J calls and clone size follow that table, whereas D and trimming were derived from the DNA. The table kept for this sample lists some 150,000 clones. About 2.2% of the sample lies in the top ten.

The chain is made from TRBV6-1 and TRBJ2-3; TRBD2 lines up with 11 middle nucleotides. The sample consisted of peripheral blood. The receptor's source is an adult in good health. The CDR3 amino acid sequence is: CASSEALAGGSTDTQYF. The DNA sequence follows: TGTGCCAGCAGTGAAGCTCTAGCGGGGGGTAGCACAGATACGCAGTATTTT.